These 8 T cell receptor beta chains originate from one sample sequenced in a study of blood T cells in healthy people across ages. Sample-barcoded 5' priming and a J-beta primer mix drove a second PCR of roughly 7 to 11 cycles. TCRdb itself ran the 5' RACE reads through MiXCR, one entry per CDR3 protein. This table holds about 640,000 distinct CDR3 sequences, about 54% found once. Input material: blood. The receptors come from a man aged 60 to 75 in good health.

The chain employs TRBV7-9 and TRBJ1-1; 7 bases match TRBD1. The CDR3 contains 15 residues. The trim removed 4 bases at V and 0 bases at J, leaving 5 bases unmatched. CDR1 and CDR2 (germline): SEHNR, FQNEAQ (reference sequence). CDR3 protein: CASSSMTGLNTEAFF. The CDR3 DNA reads TGTGCCAGCAGCTCTATGACAGGGTTGAACACTGAAGCTTTCTTT.

This clonotype was picked up many times. This chain uses TRBV28 with TRBJ2-5, with a possible D match to TRBD1 (6 bases). With 5 bases removed from V and 2 bases from J, the gap between germline ends came to 15 bases. There are 15 residues in the CDR3. Germline loops: CDR1 MDHEN, CDR2 SYDVKM. CDR3 sequence reads: CASSPPGTQQETQYF. Written as DNA, the CDR3 is TGTGCCAGCAGTCCCCCCGGGACACAACAAGAGACCCAGTACTTC.

The chain uses TRBV7-2 and TRBJ2-4; 12 bases match TRBD2. The J segment lost 1 base and the V segment lost 4 bases, leaving 5 bases of the junction unmatched. The CDR3 is made up of 17 amino acids. Germline V gene data show CDR1 as SGHTA and CDR2 as FQGNSA. Here the CDR3 reads CASSWSSGGAAKNIQYF. The CDR3, as DNA: TGTGCCAGCAGCTGGTCTAGCGGGGGGGCGGCCAAAAACATTCAGTACTTC.

The rearrangement joins TRBV5-1 to TRBJ2-6; 8 bases match TRBD1. There are 15 residues in the CDR3. Looked up from germline, CDR1 is SGHRS and CDR2 is YFSETQ. V gave up 3 bases and J gave up 2 bases; unmatched junction bases: 1. The CDR3 here is CASSSRGPGANVLTF. The DNA for the CDR3 is TGCGCCAGCAGCTCCAGGGGGCCTGGGGCCAACGTCCTGACTTTC.

The V call is TRBV20-1, the J call TRBJ2-5; 11 nucleotides match TRBD2. Germline assignment: CDR1 DFQATT and CDR2 SNEGSKA (reference sequence). This CDR3 spans 15 amino acids. V shed 3 bases, J shed 1 base, and the junction held 4 bases outside the gene matches. In DNA form, the CDR3 reads TGCAGTGCTAGCCATAGCGGGGGGGCCCAAGAGACCCAGTACTTC. Translated: CSASHSGGAQETQYF.

Comment on this clonotype: One junction end does not reproduce the germline sequence, and a read error may be involved. This sequence joins TRBV12-3 or TRBV12-4 and TRBJ2-1; D possibly corresponds to TRBD1 (6 bases). The CDR3 runs to 17 residues. The DNA of the CDR3 is TGTGCCAGCAGTTTAGCGTTGGGAACAGGGCCCCGGGCGGAGCGGTTCTTC. Translated, it gives CASSLALGTGPRAERFF.

The V call is TRBV20-1, the J call TRBJ2-7; D gene unclear. CDR1 DFQATT and CDR2 SNEGSKA come from the germline V gene (reference sequence). This CDR3 region has 11 residues. Trimming removed 5 bases from V and 2 bases from J, with 7 bases in between. CDR3 loop: CSASLAYEQYF. The CDR3 nucleotides are TGCAGTGCTTCCCTCGCCTACGAGCAGTACTTC.

The V call is TRBV20-1, the J call TRBJ2-5, with 8 bases that match TRBD1. CDR3 length: 14 amino acids. Per the germline V gene, CDR1 is DFQATT and CDR2 is SNEGSKA (reference sequence). Trimming took 5 bases from V and 4 from J; bases not matched to a gene: 9. CDR3 in amino acids: CSAPTGGRGETQYF. The DNA of the CDR3 is TGCAGTGCTCCAACAGGGGGTCGTGGAGAGACCCAGTACTTC.